The TCR beta chain described here comes from a study of PD-1 blockade in mismatch repair-deficient tumors. Produced via immunoSEQ multiplex PCR; TCRdb's table is partial and in-frame only. The table lists under 75,000 clones, approximately 88% of them singletons. Study results and limitations: Rapid post-treatment expansion, then contraction, generally preceding radiologic response, marked tumor-resident clones.

V shed 5 bases and J shed 7 bases, with 14 bases lying between them. CDR1 and CDR2 (germline): MNHEY, SMNVEV (reference sequence). The CDR3 length is 14 residues. In the case of this clone: What it recognizes is unknown.

The input for sequencing was peripheral blood, taken 52 weeks after starting pembrolizumab. The receptor's source is an adult with mismatch repair-deficient cancer. The J gene is TRBJ2-2, the V gene TRBV27, with D perhaps being TRBD1 or TRBD2 (5 bases each). The CDR3 protein is CASSPRGIGGELFF. DNA of the CDR3: TGTGCCAGCAGTCCGAGGGGAATTGGCGGGGAGCTGTTTTTT.